Listed here are 22 T cell receptor beta chains from one sample, sequenced in a study of neurological immune-mediated disorders. TCRdb re-called the 5' RACE reads with MiXCR, one entry per CDR3 protein. The table records about 50,000 distinct CDR3 sequences, roughly 15% of them present only once. The sample was PBMCs. All receptors derive from a man aged 60 to 69 in good health.

This clonotype appeared many times. V gene TRBV10-3 combines with J gene TRBJ1-1; TRBD1 matches 8 bases. The CDR3 length is 15 residues. Germline V CDR1 and CDR2: ENHRY, SYGVKD. With 7 bases clipped from V and 3 bases from J, the junction kept 10 bases outside the gene matches. The CDR3 sequence: CAITPGQGFDTEAFF. In nucleotides, the CDR3 is TGTGCCATCACCCCCGGACAGGGTTTTGACACTGAAGCTTTCTTT.

This clonotype was observed many times. The V gene is TRBV29-1, the J gene TRBJ2-7; D call uncertain. The V end lost 6 bases, the J end lost 2 bases, and 8 bases lay between the germline ends. The CDR3 is 11 residues long. The germline CDR1 and CDR2 sequences are SQVTM and ANQGSEA. CDR3 sequence: CSVGMTYEQYF. Written as DNA, the CDR3 is TGCAGCGTAGGAATGACCTACGAGCAGTACTTC.

This clonotype was observed at least ten times. The chain carries TRBV5-5 and TRBJ2-4; the match to TRBD2 covers 9 bases. The ends lost 4 bases at V and 3 bases at J; junction bases unmatched: 8. Germline loops: CDR1 SGHKS, CDR2 YYEKEE (reference sequence). The length of the CDR3 is 16 residues. In DNA, the CDR3 is TGTGCCAGCAGCCCAGGACTAGCGCATAACAAAAACATTCAGTACTTC. Encoded protein: CASSPGLAHNKNIQYF.

This clonotype was seen at least ten times. The V gene is TRBV13, the J gene TRBJ1-1; possibly TRBD1 for D (6 bases). The CDR3 has 15 residues. Germline values: CDR1 PRHDT, CDR2 FYEKMQ (reference sequence). Trimming shortened V by 2 bases and J by 1 base, and 11 bases separated the two germline ends. The CDR3 DNA follows: TGTGCCAGCAGCTTACCAGGGGCCTCGAACACTGAAGCTTTCTTT. Translating gives CASSLPGASNTEAFF.

This clonotype was seen repeatedly, ten times or more. This chain connects TRBV7-2 to TRBJ2-3; the D is unclear. Trimming stripped 5 bases from V and 7 bases from J, with 10 bases between. Germline-derived CDR1 and CDR2 are SGHTA and FQGNSA. This CDR3 is 12 amino acids long. CDR3 residues: CASSQTGNTQYF. The CDR3 DNA follows: TGTGCCAGCAGCCAGACCGGTAATACGCAGTATTTT.

This clonotype was observed many times. The chain has TRBV6-1 and TRBJ2-7; D may be TRBD1 (6 bases). Trimming shortened V by 6 bases and J by 0 bases, and 12 bases separated the two germline ends. The germline V gene encodes CDR1 MNHNS and CDR2 SASEGT. There are 14 residues in the CDR3. CDR3: CASREQGISYEQYF. The CDR3 DNA sequence: TGTGCCAGCAGGGAACAGGGAATCTCCTACGAGCAGTACTTC.

This clonotype occurred many times. This rearrangement joins TRBV20-1 to TRBJ2-2; D is unclear. CDR3 size: 10 residues. Between the trimmed V and J ends, which lost 7 bases and 7 bases, there was a span of 7 bases. Germline CDR1 reads DFQATT; CDR2 reads SNEGSKA (reference sequence). The CDR3: CSVPHGELFF. CDR3 sequence (DNA): TGCAGTGTTCCCCACGGGGAGCTGTTTTTT.

About this clonotype itself: The junction and the germline gene differ at one end; a read error may be behind it. The gene calls are TRBV5-1 and TRBJ1-2, with D possibly being TRBD1 (6 bases). CDR3 size: 15 residues. Per germline, CDR1 SGHRS and CDR2 YFSETQ. Written as DNA, the CDR3 is TGCGCCAGAAGCTTGGACGGACAGTCGGACTATGGCTACACCTTC. It yields the protein CARSLDGQSDYGYTF.

In its sample, this clonotype was seen once. The chain has TRBV5-4 and TRBJ2-1; maybe TRBD1 (5 bases). CDR3 size: 14 residues. Per the germline V gene, CDR1 is SGHNT and CDR2 is YYREEE (reference sequence). V shed 4 bases and J shed 3 bases, with 11 bases lying between them. The CDR3 reads CASSPQGGYNEQFF. Here the CDR3 DNA reads TGTGCCAGCAGCCCCCAGGGTGGCTACAATGAGCAGTTCTTC.

This clonotype was observed many times. V usage is TRBV12-3 or TRBV12-4 and J usage is TRBJ1-2; 10 bases map to TRBD1. CDR3 length: 14 residues. Losses at the gene ends were 2 bases for V and 5 bases for J; bases not matched to a gene: 2. The CDR3 spells CASSLRTGGYGYTF. The CDR3 nucleotides read TGTGCCAGCAGTTTAAGGACAGGGGGATATGGCTACACCTTC.

This clonotype was observed at least ten times. The rearrangement uses TRBV4-1 and TRBJ2-7, with 9 bases that match TRBD2. The CDR3 sequence is 18 residues long. Trimming at V came to 1 base and at J to 0 bases, leaving 10 bases not matched to a gene. In germline, CDR1 is MGHRA, CDR2 YSYEKL. This CDR3 is CASSQGPLQRGASYEQYF. The CDR3 DNA reads TGCGCCAGCAGCCAAGGCCCACTGCAGCGGGGGGCCTCCTACGAGCAGTACTTC.

The chain couples TRBV28 to TRBJ2-1; D gene ambiguous. Trimming shortened V by 5 bases and J by 4 bases, and 9 bases separated the two germline ends. Per germline, CDR1 MDHEN and CDR2 SYDVKM. The CDR3 extends over 13 amino acids. Here the CDR3 DNA reads TGTGCCAGCAGTCCCCGGAGATACAATGAGCAGTTCTTC. Its translation is CASSPRRYNEQFF.

This clonotype was detected ten times or more. The CDR3 is CASSLSRLAGGPVADTQYF. Here the CDR3 DNA reads TGCGCCAGCAGCTTGAGCAGACTAGCGGGAGGGCCGGTTGCAGATACGCAGTATTTT. This chain links TRBV5-1 with TRBJ2-3, with 14 bases aligning to TRBD2. Germline V gives CDR1 SGHRS, CDR2 YFSETQ. This CDR3 has 19 residues. V was clipped by 1 base and J by 4 bases; unmatched bases: 11.

At least ten counts were recorded for this clonotype. The chain carries TRBV20-1 and TRBJ2-5; a possible D gene is TRBD2 (6 bases). The germline V gene encodes CDR1 DFQATT and CDR2 SNEGSKA (reference sequence). The CDR3 contains 15 residues. V lost 5 bases and J 3 bases, leaving 19 bases between the germline ends. The chain's CDR3 is CSASHEAGWEETQYF. CDR3 nucleotides: TGCAGTGCTTCCCACGAGGCGGGGTGGGAAGAGACCCAGTACTTC.

This clonotype was seen many times. This rearrangement joins TRBV29-1 to TRBJ1-5; D perhaps matches TRBD1 (6 bases). Germline loops: CDR1 SQVTM, CDR2 ANQGSEA. The V end was cut by 6 bases, the J end by 5 bases, with 14 bases between. The CDR3 is 13 amino acids. The CDR3: CSVTGGGDQPQHF. The CDR3 DNA reads as TGCAGCGTCACAGGAGGGGGGGATCAGCCCCAGCATTTT.

The CDR3 coding sequence is TGCAGTGCTAGAGATCCTCGGTCAGATACGCAGTATTTT. It yields the protein CSARDPRSDTQYF. This chain connects TRBV20-1 to TRBJ2-3; the D is unclear. Per germline, CDR1 DFQATT and CDR2 SNEGSKA (reference sequence). The ends were cut back, 0 bases at V and 4 bases at J, with 8 bases in the middle. The CDR3 length is 13 residues.

This clonotype was counted ten times or more. This chain connects TRBV5-1 to TRBJ2-1; unclear D gene. Trimming left V 2 bases short and J 6 bases short, with 12 bases between. From germline, CDR1 is SGHRS and CDR2 YFSETQ. The CDR3 consists of 14 residues. CDR3 amino acids: CASSFRDSFNEQFF. Written as DNA, the CDR3 is TGCGCCAGCAGCTTTCGAGACTCATTCAATGAGCAGTTCTTC.

Comment on this clonotype: A read error is possible here, since a much larger clone lies one base away. This chain links TRBV20-1 with TRBJ2-1, with D hard to call. Trimming removed 0 bases at V and 0 bases at J, with 9 bases between. The CDR3 spans 15 residues. Germline assignment: CDR1 DFQATT and CDR2 SNEGSKA (reference sequence). CDR3 protein: CSARDPRCSYNEQFF. The DNA for the CDR3 is TGCAGTGCTAGAGATCCCCGGTGCTCCTACAATGAGCAGTTCTTC.

This clonotype was seen at least ten times. The CDR3 region has the DNA TGTGCCAGCAGCTTTGGGAGGGCCAACACCGGGGAGCTGTTTTTT. It encodes CASSFGRANTGELFF. V gene TRBV7-9 combines with J gene TRBJ2-2; 7 nucleotides line up with TRBD2. The CDR3 is 15 amino acids. After removal of 3 bases from V and 2 bases from J, the junction contained 3 bases not matched to a gene. CDR1 SEHNR and CDR2 FQNEAQ come from the germline V gene (reference sequence).

Only a few counts were recorded for this clonotype. J is TRBJ2-2 and V is TRBV27; D may be TRBD1 or TRBD2 (5 bases each). Germline V CDR1 and CDR2: MNHEY, SMNVEV (reference sequence). The CDR3 runs 15 residues. V was cut by 7 bases and J by 6 bases, with 18 bases left in between. In nucleotides, the CDR3 is TGTGCCAGCACCTCCTGGGACCTCCGGGCCGGGGAGCTGTTTTTT. Translated, it gives CASTSWDLRAGELFF.

This clonotype appeared many times. This chain connects TRBV27 to TRBJ2-2; no firm D call. The CDR3 sequence is 16 residues long. Germline V gives CDR1 MNHEY, CDR2 SMNVEV (reference sequence). V lost 3 bases and J 0 bases, leaving 11 bases between the germline ends. The CDR3 DNA reads as TGTGCCAGCAGTTTTTGGGCTTACGCGAACACCGGGGAGCTGTTTTTT. It codes for CASSFWAYANTGELFF.

At least ten counts were recorded for this clonotype. This chain uses TRBV7-9 with TRBJ1-1, with TRBD1 as a possible D gene (5 bases). The CDR3 spans 13 residues. CDR1 and CDR2 (germline): SEHNR, FQNEAQ (reference sequence). V lost 5 bases and J 6 bases, leaving 13 bases between the germline ends. The CDR3 reads CASSPRTGPEAFF. The CDR3 DNA sequence: TGTGCCAGCAGCCCAAGGACGGGGCCTGAAGCTTTCTTT.